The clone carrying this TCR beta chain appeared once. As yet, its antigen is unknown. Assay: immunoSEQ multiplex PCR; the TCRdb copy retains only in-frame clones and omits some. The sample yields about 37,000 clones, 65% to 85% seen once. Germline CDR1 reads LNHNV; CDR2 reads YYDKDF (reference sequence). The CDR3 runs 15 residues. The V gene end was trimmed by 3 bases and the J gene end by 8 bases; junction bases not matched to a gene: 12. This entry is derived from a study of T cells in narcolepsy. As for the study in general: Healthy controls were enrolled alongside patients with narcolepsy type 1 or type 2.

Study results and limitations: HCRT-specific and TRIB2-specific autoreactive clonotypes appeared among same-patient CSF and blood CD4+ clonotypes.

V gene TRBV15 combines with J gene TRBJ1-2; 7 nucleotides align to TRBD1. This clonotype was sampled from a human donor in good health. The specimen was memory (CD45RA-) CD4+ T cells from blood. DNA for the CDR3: TGTGCCACCAGCAGGGAACAGGGGTGGGTCGGCGGCTACACCTTC. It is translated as CATSREQGWVGGYTF.